The present T cell receptor beta chain was sequenced within a study of T cells in Graves' hyperthyroidism and ophthalmopathy. General study results and limits: Appearing also in blood were most of the thyroid clonotypes expanded above 0.001.

V was cut by 5 bases and J by 7 bases, with 12 bases left in between. The CDR3 is 13 residues long. In germline, CDR1 is SNHLY, CDR2 FYNNEI. It was RNA transcripts that yielded the amplified TCR beta CDR3 regions. The HTBI primer set served for first-round RT-PCR of the TCR CDR3. TCRdb re-analysed the multiplex PCR reads in MiXCR, keeping a single row per CDR3 protein. The sample consists of roughly 570,000 distinct CDR3 sequences, roughly 50% of them appearing once. Concerning this clonotype: What it binds is unknown.

The study based diagnoses on clinical symptoms, serum thyroxine and TRAb, thyroid ultrasound and orbital computed tomography. The receptor was derived from an adult woman with Graves' disease, either hyperthyroidism or ophthalmopathy (not recorded which). The rearrangement joins TRBV2 to TRBJ1-5; D is uncertain. Sequenced material: peripheral blood or thyroid tissue (not recorded which). CDR3 sequence reads: CASSNQKKQPQHF. As DNA, the CDR3 is TGTGCCAGCAGTAACCAAAAGAAACAGCCCCAGCATTTT. Filled out from reference TRBV2 and TRBJ1-5, the complete variable domain reads EPEVTQTPSHQVTQMGQEVILRCVPISNHLYFYWYRQILGQKVEFLVSFYNNEISEKSEIFDDQFSVERPDGSNFTLKIRSTKLEDSAMYFCASSNQKKQPQHFGDGTRLSIL.